This T cell receptor (beta chain) comes out of a study of human thymus T cells (dated by TCRdb to 2018 to 2020). In the study overall: The study used fewer than ten infant thymus samples plus four related peripheral blood samples to characterize TCR alpha and beta repertoires. Donor ages ranging from about 7 to 250 days were recorded, and 5 to 7 male and a couple of female infants were included in the cohort. Broad study findings and their caveats: V and J gene segment usage appeared biased in both thymic and peripheral blood repertoires. On average, thymus samples gave 750,000 to 950,000 unique TCRB clonotypes, whereas blood samples gave roughly 84,000. According to the related research, thymic TCR repertoires were highly overlapping among unrelated individuals.

Thymus tissue was collected as surgical resects that were removed during corrective cardiac surgery. Donors were immunologically healthy infants undergoing open corrective cardiac surgery for congenital heart defects in Finland. Thymocytes were mechanically released from the tissue and were stored as pellets of 10-30 million cells at -70 degrees C. Genomic DNA was extracted from frozen cell pellets with a QIAsymphony instrument. The immunoSEQ multiplex PCR assay was used to amplify the TCRB and TCRAD loci from a standardized amount of quality-controlled genomic DNA. The amplicons covered the V(D)J region and were long enough to include the CDR3 and to identify the V and J genes. The amplicons were sequenced on an Illumina platform via the commercial immunoSEQ service. For the original study's pipeline: Primer bias and sequencing errors were corrected using previously described methods, and TCRAD and TCRB definitions followed the IMGT database. Analysis of the repertoires was done with immunoSEQ Analyzer 3.0 and VDJTools and included basic statistics, V/J segment usage, diversity estimates, rarefaction and pairwise overlap. Chao1, ChaoE, Efron-Thisted, Shannon and inverse Simpson indices were used to estimate diversity, which was also estimated on datasets down-sampled to the smallest sample. Repertoire overlap was determined by strict matching of CDR3 nucleotide sequence, V gene and J gene, and Jaccard-based multidimensional scaling clustering was applied. TCRdb stores this immuneACCESS table with in-frame sequences only. Part of the clones is absent; in the studies checked, under half of the shortfall reflects unresolved V genes, and no reason is known for the rest. The V and J calls and clone size come from that table; D and trimming were worked out from the DNA. The sample table records some 80,000 clones; roughly 96% of these occur just once. 0.031% of the sample lies in the top ten.

Worth noting for this clone: Its antigen target is currently unknown. A read error may account for a junction end that differs from germline.

There are 15 amino acids in the CDR3, from cysteine to phenylalanine inclusive. The only DNA kept is the CDR3, 45 bases in frame from the first base. CDR1 SGHRS and CDR2 YFSETQ were looked up in the germline V gene. The receptor's source is a boy in the first two years of life with a congenital heart defect but otherwise immunologically healthy. The material sequenced was thymus tissue. The receptor chain draws on TRBV5-1 and TRBJ2-3; the D region possibly corresponds to TRBD2 (6 bases align). The CDR3 loop reads CASSFRPDRDSSLSF. Read as DNA, the sequence is TGCGCCAGCAGCTTTCGGCCAGACCGGGACTCTTCTTTATCTTTT.